This T cell receptor (beta chain) was observed in a study of cytomegalovirus exposure and HLA in healthy donors. Concerning this clone: Its antigen remains unidentified.

The PCR contained 60 Vbeta and 13 Jbeta primers. The data were produced by immunoSEQ multiplex PCR, yet TCRdb's version contains in-frame clones alone and is incomplete. The sample's table shows 150,000 or so clones. Whole-study findings and limits: One later analysis reportedly identified an Asian-associated ancestry cluster that showed fewer N-insertions than the approximately 700-donor mean. Analysis performed later found roughly 17,000 TCR beta sequences associated with HLA alleles at 0.05 false discovery rate.

V lost 4 bases to trimming and J lost 8 bases; unmatched junction nucleotides: 18. The CDR3 sequence is 17 residues long. Germline lookup yields CDR1 LNHDA and CDR2 SQIVND (reference sequence). V is TRBV19 and J is TRBJ1-1; TRBD1 agrees at 8 bases. The origin of this receptor is a middle-aged woman in good health and CMV-seropositive. Sequencing was carried out using PBMCs. The CDR3 reads CASSTATGTGYPGEAFF. For the CDR3, the DNA is TGTGCCAGTAGTACCGCCACCGGGACAGGATATCCAGGAGAAGCTTTCTTT.